This entry is about one TCR beta chain. Under the authors' procedure: Amplification of reference gene primers provided the estimated nucleated cell counts. Sequencing used immunoSEQ multiplex PCR; TCRdb keeps in-frame clones, though not all of them. D and trimming come from the DNA, and the V and J calls and clone size come from that table. The sample contains hundreds of thousands of clones, approximately 80% of which appear only once. This entry comes from a study of blood T cell repertoires in COVID-19. Overall study context: The samples span acute and convalescent COVID-19 from the United States, Italy and Spain. PBMCs, B-cell-depleted T cells, or T cells were the source of the cDNA or gDNA that made up the material.

The receptor was isolated from a woman between 45 and 60 years old with acute or convalescent COVID-19. The sequenced sample consisted of peripheral blood.

CDR3 nucleotides: TGTGCCAGCGCAACCACAGGGACAAAGGATCAAGAGACCCAGTACTTC. It specifies CASATTGTKDQETQYF. V is TRBV3-1 (or the pseudogene TRBV3-2) and J is TRBJ2-5, with D possibly TRBD1 on 6 matching bases. CDR3 size: 16 residues. V shed 8 bases and J shed 2 bases, with 21 bases lying between them. CDR1 and CDR2 from the germline V gene are LGHDT and YNNKEL (reference sequence).